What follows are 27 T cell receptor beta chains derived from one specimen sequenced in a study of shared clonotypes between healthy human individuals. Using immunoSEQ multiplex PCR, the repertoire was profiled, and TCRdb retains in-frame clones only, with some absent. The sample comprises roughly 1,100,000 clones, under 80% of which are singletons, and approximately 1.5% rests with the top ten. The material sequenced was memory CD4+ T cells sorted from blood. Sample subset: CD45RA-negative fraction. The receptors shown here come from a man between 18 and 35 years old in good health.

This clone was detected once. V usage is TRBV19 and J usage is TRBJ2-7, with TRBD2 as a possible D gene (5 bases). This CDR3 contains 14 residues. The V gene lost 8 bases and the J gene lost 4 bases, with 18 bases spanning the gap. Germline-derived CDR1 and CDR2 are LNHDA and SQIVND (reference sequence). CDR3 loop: CASADLAFTYEQYF. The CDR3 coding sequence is TGTGCCAGTGCTGACTTAGCGTTTACATACGAGCAGTACTTC. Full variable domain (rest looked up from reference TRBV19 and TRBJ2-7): DGGITQSPKYLFRKEGQNVTLSCEQNLNHDAMYWYRQDPGQGLRLIYYSQIVNDFQKGDIAEGYSVSREKKESFPLTVTSAQKNPTAFYLCASADLAFTYEQYFGPGTRLTVT.

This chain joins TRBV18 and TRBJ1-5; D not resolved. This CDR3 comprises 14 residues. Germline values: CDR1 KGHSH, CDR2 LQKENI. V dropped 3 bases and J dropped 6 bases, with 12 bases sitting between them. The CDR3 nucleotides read TGTGCCAGCTCACCCCTCGGGGAGGGTCAGCCCCAGCATTTT. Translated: CASSPLGEGQPQHF.

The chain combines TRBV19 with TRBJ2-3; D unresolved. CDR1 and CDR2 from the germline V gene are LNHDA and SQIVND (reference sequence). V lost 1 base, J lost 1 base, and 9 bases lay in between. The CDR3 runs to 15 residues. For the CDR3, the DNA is TGTGCCAGTAGTATAGCGTCTCAGCGCACAGATACGCAGTATTTT. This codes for CASSIASQRTDTQYF.

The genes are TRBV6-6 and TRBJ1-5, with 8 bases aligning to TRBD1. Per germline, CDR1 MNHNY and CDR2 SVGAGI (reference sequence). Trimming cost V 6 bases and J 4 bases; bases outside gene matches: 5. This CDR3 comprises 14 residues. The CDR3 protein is CASSRTGGNQPQHF. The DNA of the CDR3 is TGTGCCAGCAGCCGAACAGGGGGGAATCAGCCCCAGCATTTT.

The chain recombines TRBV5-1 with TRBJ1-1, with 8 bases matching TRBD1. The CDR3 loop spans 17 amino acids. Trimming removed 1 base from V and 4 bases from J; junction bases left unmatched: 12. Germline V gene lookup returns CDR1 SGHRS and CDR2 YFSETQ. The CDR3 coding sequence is TGCGCCAGCAGCTTGATCGGGCAGGGGGCGCGCATCACTGAAGCTTTCTTT. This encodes CASSLIGQGARITEAFF.

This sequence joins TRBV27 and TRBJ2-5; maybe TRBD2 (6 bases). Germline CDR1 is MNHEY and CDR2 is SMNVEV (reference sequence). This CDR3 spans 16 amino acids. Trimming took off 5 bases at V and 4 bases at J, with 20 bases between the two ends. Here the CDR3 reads CASSSPRRDGRETQYF. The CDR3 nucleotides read TGTGCCAGCAGTAGCCCCCGGAGGGACGGTCGAGAGACCCAGTACTTC.

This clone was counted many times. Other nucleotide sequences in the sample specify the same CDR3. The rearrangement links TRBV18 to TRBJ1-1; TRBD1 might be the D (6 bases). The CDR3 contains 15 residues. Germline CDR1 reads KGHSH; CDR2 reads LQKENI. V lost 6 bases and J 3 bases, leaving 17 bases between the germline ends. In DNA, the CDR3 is TGTGCCAGCTCTCCGTACAGGGACGGGGACACTGAAGCTTTCTTT. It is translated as CASSPYRDGDTEAFF. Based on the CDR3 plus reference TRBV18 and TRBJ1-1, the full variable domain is NAGVMQNPRHLVRRRGQEARLRCSPMKGHSHVYWYRQLPEEGLKFMVYLQKENIIDESGMPKERFSAEFPKEGPSILRIQQVVRGDSAAYFCASSPYRDGDTEAFFGQGTRLTVV.

Here the CDR3 reads CASSLGGERTEAFF. The CDR3 nucleotides read TGTGCCAGCAGCTTGGGGGGCGAACGGACTGAAGCTTTCTTT. This chain links TRBV11-2 with TRBJ1-1; weak D call: TRBD1 (6 bases). This CDR3 is 14 amino acids long. Germline V CDR1 and CDR2: SGHAT, FQNNGV. V gave up 3 bases and J gave up 5 bases, with 13 bases separating them.

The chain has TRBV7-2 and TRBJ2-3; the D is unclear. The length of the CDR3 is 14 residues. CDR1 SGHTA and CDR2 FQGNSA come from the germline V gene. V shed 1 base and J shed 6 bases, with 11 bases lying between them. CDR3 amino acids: CASSLGSPFDTQYF. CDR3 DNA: TGTGCCAGCAGCTTAGGGTCCCCCTTTGATACGCAGTATTTT. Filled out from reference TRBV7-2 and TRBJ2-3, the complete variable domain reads GAGVSQSPSNKVTEKGKDVELRCDPISGHTALYWYRQSLGQGLEFLIYFQGNSAPDKSGLPSDRFSAERTGGSVSTLTIQRTQQEDSAVYLCASSLGSPFDTQYFGPGTRLTVL.

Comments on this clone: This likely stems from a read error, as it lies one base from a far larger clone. CDR3 nucleotides: TGTGCCAGCAGCTTAGAACCCAGCTCCTACGAGCAGTACTTC. It codes for CASSLEPSSYEQYF. The chain recombines TRBV7-8 with TRBJ2-7, with D unclear. V was clipped by 1 base and J by 0 bases, with 7 bases between them. Germline V gene sequence: CDR1 SGHVS, CDR2 FQNEAQ. The CDR3 loop spans 14 amino acids.

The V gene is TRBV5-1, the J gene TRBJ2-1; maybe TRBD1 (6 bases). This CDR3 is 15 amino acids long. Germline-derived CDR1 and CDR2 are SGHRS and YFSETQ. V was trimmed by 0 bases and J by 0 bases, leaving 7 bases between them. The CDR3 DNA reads TGCGCCAGCAGCTTGGCGGACAGCTCCTACAATGAGCAGTTCTTC. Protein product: CASSLADSSYNEQFF.

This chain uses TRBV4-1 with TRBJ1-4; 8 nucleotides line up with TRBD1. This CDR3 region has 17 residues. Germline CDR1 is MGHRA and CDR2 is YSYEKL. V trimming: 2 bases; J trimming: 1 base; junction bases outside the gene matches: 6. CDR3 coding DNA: TGCGCCAGCAGCCAACAGGGGGCTGGGTTAACTAATGAAAAACTGTTTTTT. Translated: CASSQQGAGLTNEKLFF.

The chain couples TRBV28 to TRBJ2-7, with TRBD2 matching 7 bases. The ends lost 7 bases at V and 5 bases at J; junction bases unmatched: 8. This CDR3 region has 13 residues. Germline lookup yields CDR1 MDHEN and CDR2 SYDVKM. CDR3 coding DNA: TGTGCCAGCACCCCGGGACTACTAAACGAGCAGTACTTC. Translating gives CASTPGLLNEQYF.

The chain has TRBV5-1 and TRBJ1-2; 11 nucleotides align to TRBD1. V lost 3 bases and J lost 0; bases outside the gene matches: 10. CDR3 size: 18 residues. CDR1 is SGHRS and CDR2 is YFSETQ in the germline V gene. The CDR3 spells CASSSEGQGAKANYGYTF. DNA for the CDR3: TGCGCCAGCAGCTCGGAAGGACAGGGGGCGAAAGCTAACTATGGCTACACCTTC.

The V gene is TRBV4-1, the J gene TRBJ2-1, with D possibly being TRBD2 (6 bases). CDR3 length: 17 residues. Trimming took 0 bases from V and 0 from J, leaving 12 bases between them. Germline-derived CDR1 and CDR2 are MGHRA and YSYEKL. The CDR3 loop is CASSQDRDSYSYNEQFF. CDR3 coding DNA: TGCGCCAGCAGCCAAGATCGGGACTCCTACTCCTACAATGAGCAGTTCTTC.

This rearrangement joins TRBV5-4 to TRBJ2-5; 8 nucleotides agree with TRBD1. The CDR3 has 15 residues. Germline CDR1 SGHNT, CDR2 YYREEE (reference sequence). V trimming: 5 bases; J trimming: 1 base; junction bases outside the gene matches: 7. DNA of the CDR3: TGTGCCAGCAGTCTTACAGGGGGAGTCCAAGAGACCCAGTACTTC. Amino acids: CASSLTGGVQETQYF.

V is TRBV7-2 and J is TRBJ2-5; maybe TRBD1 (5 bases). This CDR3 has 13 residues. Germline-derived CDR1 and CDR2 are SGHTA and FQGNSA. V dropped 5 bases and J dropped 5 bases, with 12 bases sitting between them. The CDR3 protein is CASSRDRRETQYF. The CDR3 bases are TGTGCCAGCAGCAGAGACAGAAGGGAGACCCAGTACTTC.

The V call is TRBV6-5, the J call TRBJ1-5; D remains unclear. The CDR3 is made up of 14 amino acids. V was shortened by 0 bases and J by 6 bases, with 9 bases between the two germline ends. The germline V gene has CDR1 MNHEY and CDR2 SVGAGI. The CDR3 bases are TGTGCCAGCAGTTACTCGAGAGGATTTCAGCCCCAGCATTTT. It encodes CASSYSRGFQPQHF.

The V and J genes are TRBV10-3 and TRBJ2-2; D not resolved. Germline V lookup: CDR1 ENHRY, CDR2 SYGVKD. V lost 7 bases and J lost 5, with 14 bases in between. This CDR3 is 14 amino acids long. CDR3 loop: CAITRAGETGELFF. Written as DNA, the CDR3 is TGTGCCATCACAAGGGCCGGAGAGACCGGGGAGCTGTTTTTT.

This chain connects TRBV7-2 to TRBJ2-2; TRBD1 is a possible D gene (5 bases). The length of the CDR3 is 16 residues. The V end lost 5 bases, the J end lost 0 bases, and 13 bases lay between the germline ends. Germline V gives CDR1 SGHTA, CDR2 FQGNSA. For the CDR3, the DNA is TGTGCCAGCAGCCTTAATCAGGGCGCGAACACCGGGGAGCTGTTTTTT. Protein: CASSLNQGANTGELFF.

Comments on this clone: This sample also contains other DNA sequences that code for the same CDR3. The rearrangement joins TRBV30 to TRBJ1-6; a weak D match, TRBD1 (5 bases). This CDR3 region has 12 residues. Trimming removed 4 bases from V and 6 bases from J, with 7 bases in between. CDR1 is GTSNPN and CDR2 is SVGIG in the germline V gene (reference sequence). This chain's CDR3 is CAWTGSNSPLHF. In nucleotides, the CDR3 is TGTGCCTGGACAGGGAGTAATTCACCCCTCCACTTT.

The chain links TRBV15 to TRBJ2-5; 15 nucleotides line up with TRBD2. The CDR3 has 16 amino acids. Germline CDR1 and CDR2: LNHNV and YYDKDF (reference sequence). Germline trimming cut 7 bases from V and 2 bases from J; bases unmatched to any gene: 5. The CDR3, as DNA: TGTGCCACCAACCGGGGACTAGCGGGGGGTCAAGAGACCCAGTACTTC. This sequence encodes CATNRGLAGGQETQYF.

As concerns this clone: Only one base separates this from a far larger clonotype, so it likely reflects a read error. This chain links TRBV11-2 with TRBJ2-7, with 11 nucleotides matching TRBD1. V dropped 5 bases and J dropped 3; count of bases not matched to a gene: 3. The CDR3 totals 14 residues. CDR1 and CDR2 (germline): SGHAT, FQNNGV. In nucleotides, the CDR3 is TGTGCCAGCAGCGCCGGGACAGGGGGCTACGAGCAGTACTTC. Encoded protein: CASSAGTGGYEQYF.

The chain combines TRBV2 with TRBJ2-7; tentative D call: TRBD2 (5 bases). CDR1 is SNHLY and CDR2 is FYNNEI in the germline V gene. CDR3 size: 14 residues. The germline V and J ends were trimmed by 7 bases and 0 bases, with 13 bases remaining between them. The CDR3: CASTAGESSYEQYF. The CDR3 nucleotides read TGTGCCAGCACCGCGGGCGAATCCTCCTACGAGCAGTACTTC.

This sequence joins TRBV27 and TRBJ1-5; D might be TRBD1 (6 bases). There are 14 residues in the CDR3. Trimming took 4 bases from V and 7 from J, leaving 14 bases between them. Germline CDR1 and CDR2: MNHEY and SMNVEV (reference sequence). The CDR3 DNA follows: TGTGCCAGCAGTTCCACAGGGTTCAGACAGCCCCAGCATTTT. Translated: CASSSTGFRQPQHF.

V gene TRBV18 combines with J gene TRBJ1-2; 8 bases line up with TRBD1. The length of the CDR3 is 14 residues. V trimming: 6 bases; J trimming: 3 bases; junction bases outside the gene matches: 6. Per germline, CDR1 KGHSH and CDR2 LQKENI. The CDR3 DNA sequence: TGTGCCAGCTCTCTGGACAGGGCGGACTATGGCTACACCTTC. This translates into CASSLDRADYGYTF.

CDR3: CASSPKRGGTYQETQYF. For the CDR3, the DNA is TGCGCCAGCAGCCCCAAGCGGGGGGGGACCTACCAAGAGACCCAGTACTTC. The chain is built from TRBV4-1 and TRBJ2-5; TRBD2 matches 10 bases. This CDR3 is 17 amino acids long. The V and J ends lost 4 bases and 0 bases, in that order; junction bases with no gene match: 8. Germline values: CDR1 MGHRA, CDR2 YSYEKL.